Reported below is one T cell receptor (beta chain). Its antigen remains unidentified. The entry originates in a study of shared clonotypes between healthy human individuals. Some clones are missing from TCRdb's copy, which holds only in-frame ones; the method was immunoSEQ multiplex PCR. The table lists roughly 810,000 clones, about 96% of them singletons. Germline V gives CDR1 MNHNS, CDR2 SASEGT. There are 17 residues in the CDR3. Germline trimming cut 4 bases from V and 3 bases from J; bases unmatched to any gene: 8. CD45RO-negative, CCR7-selected cells formed the naive CD8 fraction, which excluded terminally differentiated effector memory CD45RA+ cells. Points from the study as a whole: Naive subsets usually exceeded memory subsets in estimated richness.

V and J are TRBV6-1 and TRBJ2-1; 11 bases fit TRBD2. This TCR derives from a young man in good health. Material: naive CD8+ T cells sorted from blood. The CDR3 region has the DNA TGTGCCAGCAGTGTAATACTAGCGGGAGTTCTCTACAATGAGCAGTTCTTC. Translated: CASSVILAGVLYNEQFF.